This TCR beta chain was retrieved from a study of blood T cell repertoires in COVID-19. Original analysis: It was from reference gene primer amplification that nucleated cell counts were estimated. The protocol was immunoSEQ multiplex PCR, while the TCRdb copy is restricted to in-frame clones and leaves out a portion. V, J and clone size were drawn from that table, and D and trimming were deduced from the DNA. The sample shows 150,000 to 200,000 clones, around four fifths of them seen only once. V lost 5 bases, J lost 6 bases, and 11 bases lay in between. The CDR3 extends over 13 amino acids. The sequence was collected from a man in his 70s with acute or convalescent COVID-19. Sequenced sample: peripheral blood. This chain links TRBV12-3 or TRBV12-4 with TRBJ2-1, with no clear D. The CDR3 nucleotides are TGTGCCAGCAGTATACCCAAGAGCAATGAGCAGTTCTTC. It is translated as CASSIPKSNEQFF.